These 28 T cell receptor beta chains were all obtained from the same sample, sequenced in a study of blood T cell repertoires in COVID-19. The repertoire was sequenced with immunoSEQ multiplex PCR; TCRdb's copy has only in-frame clones and lacks some. The sample holds 150,000 to 200,000 clones, around 88% seen once. The source material was peripheral blood. These receptors all stem from a human donor in a cohort sampled during active COVID-19.

The chain is built from TRBV3-1 (or the pseudogene TRBV3-2) and TRBJ2-4, with TRBD2 matching 8 bases. Trimming removed 0 bases from V and 7 bases from J; junction bases left unmatched: 8. The germline V gene has CDR1 LGHDT and CDR2 YNNKEL (reference sequence). The CDR3 runs 16 residues. Here the CDR3 reads CASSQDPGRGTNIQYF. CDR3 in DNA: TGTGCCAGCAGCCAAGACCCCGGGAGGGGGACCAACATTCAGTACTTC.

The V and J genes are TRBV5-1 and TRBJ2-1; 10 bases agree with TRBD2. This CDR3 comprises 15 residues. Per the germline V gene, CDR1 is SGHRS and CDR2 is YFSETQ. Trimming cost V 1 base and J 3 bases; bases outside gene matches: 1. CDR3 protein: CASSLLAGGYNEQFF. In DNA form, the CDR3 reads TGCGCCAGCAGCTTGTTAGCGGGAGGCTACAATGAGCAGTTCTTC.

V gene TRBV11-3 combines with J gene TRBJ2-7; 8 bases are shared with TRBD1. The CDR3 spans 14 residues. The germline CDR1 and CDR2 sequences are SGHNT and YENEEA. V was clipped by 0 bases and J by 6 bases; unmatched bases: 4. DNA of the CDR3: TGTGCCAGCAGCTTAGACGGACAGGGTTGCGAGCAGTACTTC. Its protein product is CASSLDGQGCEQYF.

The chain recombines TRBV28 with TRBJ2-3, with TRBD1 as a possible D gene (6 bases). Trimming left V 7 bases short and J 2 bases short, with 16 bases between. The V gene's germline CDR1 is MDHEN and CDR2 SYDVKM. The CDR3 runs 15 residues. CDR3 amino acids: CASIGTGPPTDTQYF. The CDR3 nucleotides read TGTGCCAGCATCGGAACAGGGCCCCCCACAGATACGCAGTATTTT.

The J gene is TRBJ1-3, the V gene TRBV7-9; 7 nucleotides agree with TRBD1. The CDR3 extends over 15 amino acids. V trimming: 0 bases; J trimming: 3 bases; junction bases outside the gene matches: 2. From germline, CDR1 is SEHNR and CDR2 FQNEAQ (reference sequence). This chain's CDR3 is CASSLAGGGGNTIYF. CDR3 DNA sequence: TGTGCCAGCAGCTTAGCAGGGGGCGGTGGAAACACCATATATTTT.

This sequence joins TRBV21-1 and TRBJ1-2; the D segment call TRBD1 is taken from the table without a DNA check. TRBV21-1 is recorded as a pseudogene. CDR3 length: 17 amino acids. The CDR3 region has the DNA TGTGCCAGCAGCAGCCGGGGCCCCCAGGGGTTGTACTATGGCTACACCTTC. This sequence encodes CASSSRGPQGLYYGYTF.

The rearrangement links TRBV7-9 to TRBJ2-7; 9 nucleotides agree with TRBD1. V dropped 6 bases and J dropped 4; count of bases not matched to a gene: 7. The germline V gene has CDR1 SEHNR and CDR2 FQNEAQ (reference sequence). This CDR3 spans 14 amino acids. CDR3 nucleotides: TGTGCCAGCAGGGGGGACAGGGTTGGGTACGAGCAGTACTTC. It encodes CASRGDRVGYEQYF.

V is TRBV6-5 and J is TRBJ1-2; TRBD1 is a possible D gene (5 bases). V was clipped by 9 bases and J by 1 base, with 9 bases between them. Germline values: CDR1 MNHEY, CDR2 SVGAGI. The CDR3 runs to 12 residues. The CDR3 nucleotides read TGTGCCAGTTCGACAGTTAACTATGGCTACACCTTC. Amino acids: CASSTVNYGYTF.

The CDR3 coding sequence is TGTGCCAGCAGCTCCAACAGGGGATGGGGCTACACCTTC. Amino acids: CASSSNRGWGYTF. The rearrangement uses TRBV7-2 and TRBJ1-2; 7 bases line up with TRBD1. CDR1 and CDR2 from the germline V gene are SGHTA and FQGNSA. The CDR3 contains 13 residues. The trim removed 4 bases at V and 8 bases at J, leaving 7 bases unmatched.

The CDR3 sequence is CASSVDRTGSSYEQYF. The DNA of the CDR3 is TGCGCCAGCAGCGTGGATCGGACGGGAAGCTCCTACGAGCAGTACTTC. The chain has TRBV5-1 and TRBJ2-7; D is perhaps TRBD2 (5 bases). The ends were cut back, 4 bases at V and 0 bases at J, with 17 bases in the middle. This CDR3 has 16 amino acids. Germline V gives CDR1 SGHRS, CDR2 YFSETQ.

The chain has TRBV6-5 and TRBJ2-7; TRBD1 aligns across 8 bases. The trim removed 6 bases at V and 6 bases at J, leaving 7 bases unmatched. CDR3 length: 13 amino acids. Germline V gene data show CDR1 as MNHEY and CDR2 as SVGAGI. CDR3 DNA: TGTGCCAGCAGATCAACAGGGGGTCTCGAGCAGTACTTC. Amino acid sequence: CASRSTGGLEQYF.

In this sample, this clone turned up once. The chain uses TRBV9 and TRBJ2-3, with TRBD1 identical over 11 bases. CDR1 SGDLS and CDR2 YYNGEE come from the germline V gene. Germline trimming cut 2 bases from V and 3 bases from J; bases unmatched to any gene: 5. The CDR3 consists of 16 residues. The CDR3 coding sequence is TGTGCCAGCAGCGTGGACAGGGGGCCGGGTACAGATACGCAGTATTTT. This codes for CASSVDRGPGTDTQYF.

This sequence joins TRBV11-2 and TRBJ1-1; D possibly corresponds to TRBD1 (5 bases). Germline V gene data show CDR1 as SGHAT and CDR2 as FQNNGV. V lost 9 bases, J lost 3 bases, and 14 bases lay in between. This CDR3 comprises 13 residues. CDR3 in amino acids: CARERGIDTEAFF. The CDR3 DNA sequence: TGTGCCAGGGAGCGGGGGATTGACACTGAAGCTTTCTTT.

This chain uses TRBV18 with TRBJ1-4, with D hard to call. Germline V CDR1 and CDR2: KGHSH, LQKENI. The CDR3 runs to 15 residues. Trimming took off 5 bases at V and 2 bases at J, with 12 bases between the two ends. The CDR3 is CASSNQVATNEKLFF. CDR3 sequence (DNA): TGTGCCAGCTCAAACCAAGTGGCCACTAATGAAAAACTGTTTTTT.

The V and J genes are TRBV19 and TRBJ2-2; D perhaps matches TRBD1 (6 bases). V was pared by 8 bases and J by 5 bases, with 15 bases between. Looked up from germline, CDR1 is LNHDA and CDR2 is SQIVND (reference sequence). The CDR3 spans 14 residues. DNA of the CDR3: TGTGCCAGTGCCCCCTTAGACAGGACCGGGGAGCTGTTTTTT. This sequence encodes CASAPLDRTGELFF.

The V call is TRBV27, the J call TRBJ1-5; D may be TRBD1 (5 bases). With 5 bases removed from V and 3 bases from J, the gap between germline ends came to 17 bases. The CDR3 has 16 residues. Germline V gives CDR1 MNHEY, CDR2 SMNVEV (reference sequence). CDR3 DNA: TGTGCCAGCAGTACCTTATCGACAGTGAACAATCAGCCCCAGCATTTT. Its translation is CASSTLSTVNNQPQHF.

The chain carries TRBV27 and TRBJ1-1, with D maybe TRBD1 (6 bases). The CDR3 is made up of 13 amino acids. Germline values: CDR1 MNHEY, CDR2 SMNVEV (reference sequence). V lost 3 bases and J lost 8, with 13 bases in between. The CDR3 DNA is TGTGCCAGCAGTTTCACAGGGACGGCCGAAGCTTTCTTT. This translates into CASSFTGTAEAFF.

The chain uses TRBV18 and TRBJ2-6, with TRBD1 identical over 7 bases. Trimming at V came to 5 bases and at J to 2 bases, leaving 12 bases not matched to a gene. The CDR3 is made up of 18 amino acids. Germline V gene sequence: CDR1 KGHSH, CDR2 LQKENI. The CDR3 nucleotides are TGTGCCAGCTCATCGCCGGGACAGCTCATTCCTGGGGCCAACGTCCTGACTTTC. This gives the protein CASSSPGQLIPGANVLTF.

This clone was counted once. The chain is built from TRBV27 and TRBJ2-3; 11 bases are shared with TRBD2. This CDR3 is built from 19 residues. Trimming cost V 5 bases and J 7 bases; bases outside gene matches: 20. The germline V gene has CDR1 MNHEY and CDR2 SMNVEV (reference sequence). The CDR3 region has the DNA TGTGCCAGCAGTCCCACAGGACTAGCGGGCCGTTCTTGGGCGAATACGCAGTATTTT. It translates to CASSPTGLAGRSWANTQYF.

This sequence joins TRBV7-3 and TRBJ2-7, with unresolved D. This CDR3 is built from 13 residues. V lost 2 bases to trimming and J lost 5 bases, with 10 bases between them. CDR1 and CDR2 (germline): SGHTA, FQGTGA. In DNA, the CDR3 is TGTGCCAGCAGCTTAGGCCCCCGGGACGAGCAGTACTTC. It codes for CASSLGPRDEQYF.

The chain uses TRBV7-9 and TRBJ1-4; D is undetermined. The CDR3 runs 16 residues. V gave up 0 bases and J gave up 0 bases, with 8 bases separating them. Germline CDR1 reads SEHNR; CDR2 reads FQNEAQ (reference sequence). The DNA for the CDR3 is TGTGCCAGCAGCTTAGCGCTGGCAGCAACTAATGAAAAACTGTTTTTT. The encoded protein is CASSLALAATNEKLFF.

The chain uses TRBV11-3 and TRBJ2-5, with 16 nucleotides matching TRBD2. The V gene's germline CDR1 is SGHNT and CDR2 YENEEA. Germline trimming cut 3 bases from V and 2 bases from J; bases unmatched to any gene: 3. This CDR3 region has 17 residues. This chain's CDR3 is CASSLGLAGGNQETQYF. CDR3 coding DNA: TGTGCCAGCAGCTTGGGACTAGCGGGAGGGAATCAAGAGACCCAGTACTTC.

The chain links TRBV28 to TRBJ2-7, with D possibly matching TRBD2 (6 bases). Per germline, CDR1 MDHEN and CDR2 SYDVKM. V shed 7 bases and J shed 4 bases, with 14 bases lying between them. The CDR3 is 13 residues long. CDR3 nucleotide sequence: TGTGCCAGCAACGTGGGGCGGGGATACGAGCAGTACTTC. Residues: CASNVGRGYEQYF.

This clone was detected once. The rearrangement uses TRBV18 and TRBJ2-7, with D maybe TRBD1 (6 bases). V shed 6 bases and J shed 4 bases, with 16 bases lying between them. The CDR3 sequence is 14 residues long. Germline V gene data show CDR1 as KGHSH and CDR2 as LQKENI. This CDR3 reads CASSSSRGGYEQYF. CDR3 DNA: TGTGCCAGCTCCTCTTCCAGGGGCGGTTACGAGCAGTACTTC.

The rearrangement links TRBV27 to TRBJ1-6; possible D gene TRBD1, 6 bases. CDR3 length: 15 residues. The V end lost 2 bases, the J end lost 7 bases, and 12 bases lay between the germline ends. Germline CDR1 and CDR2: MNHEY and SMNVEV (reference sequence). The CDR3: CASSLAQGTNSPLHF. As DNA, the CDR3 is TGTGCCAGCAGTTTAGCCCAGGGGACGAATTCACCCCTCCACTTT.

The V call is TRBV10-3, the J call TRBJ2-2; 13 bases fit TRBD2. J was trimmed by 3 bases and V by 7 bases; bases with no gene match: 5. Germline CDR1 is ENHRY and CDR2 is SYGVKD. CDR3 length: 16 amino acids. The CDR3: CAINSGTSGDTGELFF. The CDR3, as DNA: TGTGCCATCAACTCCGGGACTAGCGGGGACACCGGGGAGCTGTTTTTT.

The chain recombines TRBV19 with TRBJ2-7; maybe TRBD2 (5 bases). The V gene lost 0 bases and the J gene lost 7 bases, with 7 bases spanning the gap. This CDR3 spans 12 amino acids. Germline V CDR1 and CDR2: LNHDA, SQIVND (reference sequence). The CDR3 protein is CASSIEGGEQYF. CDR3 nucleotides: TGTGCCAGTAGTATAGAAGGCGGGGAGCAGTACTTC.

In this sample, this clone turned up once. The V gene is TRBV7-2, the J gene TRBJ1-6; 7 bases fit TRBD1. The V segment lost 0 bases and the J segment 10 bases; nucleotides outside the gene matches: 9. From germline, CDR1 is SGHTA and CDR2 FQGNSA. The CDR3 runs to 16 residues. CDR3: CASSLAGTAMESPLHF. The DNA of the CDR3 is TGTGCCAGCAGCTTAGCGGGGACAGCAATGGAATCACCCCTCCACTTT.